The entry below describes one T cell receptor (beta chain). This clonotype was counted once. Its antigen has not been determined. Base qualities are not at hand, and no much larger clone is one base apart. Support from one read is weak. The data were taken from a study of CD8 T cells in Susac syndrome (dated by TCRdb to the late 2010s). Study-level background: The study used repertoire sequencing to test whether antigen drove CD8+ T cell activation and differentiation in Susac syndrome. General findings and caveats noted by the study authors: The number of individuals in the TCR sequencing and HLA analysis was recognized as being relatively small.

Peripheral blood CD8+ and CD4+ T cells from healthy donors, Susac syndrome patients and multiple sclerosis patients were profiled by high-throughput TCR beta sequencing. Treatment-naive patients with stable or active relapsing-remitting disease fulfilling revised McDonald criteria were used as multiple sclerosis controls. Bulk CD8+ and CD4+ T cells were purified by magnetic negative isolation, whereas CD8+ TEMRA cells were enriched by FACS. Blood was drawn into EDTA tubes, processed within 24 hours, and PBMCs were isolated by density gradient centrifugation. PBMCs intended for TCR sequencing were cryopreserved in liquid nitrogen and were subsequently thawed in a 37 degrees C water bath. Purity of sorted or isolated CD4+, CD8+ and CD8+ TEMRA cells was at least 90%. The CDR3 measures 17 amino acids from cysteine to phenylalanine. Only the CDR3 part of the read is kept: 51 bases, read in frame from the first base. CDR1 SGHRS and CDR2 YFSETQ were looked up in the germline V gene. The junction carries 16 bases between V and J, which are trimmed by 0 bases and 2 bases respectively.

RNA was extracted using the RNeasy kit, and roughly 0.45 to 1 microgram was reverse transcribed with random hexamers. The immunoSEQ multiplex PCR assay, which covers 54 Vbeta and 13 Jbeta segments, was used to amplify TCR beta CDR3 regions. To correct PCR amplification bias, a synthetic template baseline was used for both primer optimization and computational correction. In the paper's pipeline: Reads were annotated to V, D and J genes per IMGT and analyzed with immunoSEQ Analyzer, keeping only productive sequences. Clonality was calculated as one minus the Shannon entropy normalized by log2 of the number of productive unique sequences. Public and private clones were assessed among the 100 most prevalent clones of each patient and control. Clones were defined as Susac-specific when absent from the healthy and MS cohorts, from over 950 published viral clones and from other ImmuneACCESS disease sequences. TCRdb reworked the public reads: Q25 trimming with fastp, MiXCR clone assembly, productive beta chains retained. Identical CDR3 proteins give one entry, which carries the most common genes and DNA. TCRdb, not the authors, supplied the V and J calls. Here the sample has 150,000 to 200,000 distinct CDR3 sequences; approximately 93% occur a single time. The top ten clones comprise 0.09% to 0.095% of the sample.

The TCR originated in a human donor with multiple sclerosis. This chain joins TRBV5-1 to TRBJ2-3; TRBD2 could be the D gene, as 8 bases match. Material for sequencing was CD4+ T cells from PBMCs. The DNA reads TGCGCCAGCAGCTTGGGGGGACAGCGGGGGAACACAGATACGCAGTATTTT. Translated, this is CASSLGGQRGNTDTQYF.